This TCR beta chain was sequenced for a study of blood T cell repertoires in COVID-19. Study at large: Italy, Spain and the United States were the sources of the convalescent and acute COVID-19 samples.

Assignment of participants to cohorts was predicated upon participant-reported clinical history. Original methodology: The authors estimated nucleated cell counts from reference gene primer amplification. TCRdb's copy holds only in-frame clones and misses some; the assay was immunoSEQ multiplex PCR. The V and J calls and the clone size are those of that table, but D and trimming were determined from the DNA. This table has 350,000 to 500,000 clones, roughly 84% appearing once. The CDR3 contains 15 residues. The germline CDR1 and CDR2 sequences are SGHTA and FQGTGA. Trimming shortened V by 2 bases and J by 3 bases, and 11 bases separated the two germline ends.

The receptor was isolated from a woman between 18 and 30 years old who had been exposed to COVID-19. This sequence joins TRBV7-3 and TRBJ2-1; D unclear. Sequenced sample: PBMCs or T cells enriched from blood (not recorded which). Written as DNA, the CDR3 is TGTGCCAGCAGCTTAGGGTCAGGTGGCTACAATGAGCAGTTCTTC. Amino acid sequence: CASSLGSGGYNEQFF.